Given below is one TCR beta chain in context. The source of the sample is a study of control samples from healthy donors and cancer patients. The protocol was immunoSEQ multiplex PCR, while the TCRdb copy is restricted to in-frame clones and leaves out a portion. The sample contains around 190,000 clones, 90% of which appear only once. This CDR3 is 10 amino acids long. With 9 bases removed from V and 9 bases from J, the gap between germline ends came to 9 bases. The germline V gene encodes CDR1 MNHEY and CDR2 SVGAGI. This receptor was identified in a woman aged 50 to 60 in good health. This rearrangement joins TRBV6-5 to TRBJ2-4, with unresolved D. The specimen was blood. Written as DNA, the CDR3 is TGTGCCAGGGGGTTCGGCATTCAGTACTTC. Protein product: CARGFGIQYF.